The rows below give T cell receptor beta chains drawn from one sample of a study of blood T cells in healthy people across ages. TCRdb fed the 5' RACE reads into MiXCR, producing one record per CDR3 protein. The sample has around 1.7 million distinct CDR3 sequences; approximately 30% are singletons. Sequenced material: blood. Receptors were obtained from a woman in her 30s in good health. CDR3s include the opening cysteine and the closing phenylalanine or tryptophan. The D gene is left open where the match is weak. Clone size is stated in some rows and not others, as once, few, many or a class when expanded.

>TRBV6-5|TRBJ1-1|-|TRBD1
TGTGCCAGCAGTTACTCTAAGACAGGGGGCTCTGTGACTGAAGCTTTCTTT
CASSYSKTGGSVTEAFF
>TRBV20-1|TRBJ2-3|few|TRBD2
TGCAGTGCAGCGAGCGGGGCAGGCACAGATACGCAGTATTTT
CSAASGAGTDTQYF
>TRBV20-1|TRBJ2-5|-|TRBD2
TGCAGTGCTAGAGATCCCGGACTAGCGGGGGGTCTGGAGACCCAGTACTTC
CSARDPGLAGGLETQYF
>TRBV6-5|TRBJ2-7|many|-
TGTGCCAGCAGTTACTCCCGCGACAGGTCTTCCTACGAGCAGTACTTC
CASSYSRDRSSYEQYF
>TRBV3-1|TRBJ1-1|-|-
TGTGCCACCCGGGGGCCCGGGAACACTGAAGCTTTCTTT
CATRGPGNTEAFF
>TRBV2|TRBJ1-5|few|-
TGTGCCAGCAAGAGAGCCGTTAGTATGGCCCAGCATTTT
CASKRAVSMAQHF
>TRBV29-1|TRBJ2-2|-|TRBD2
TGCAGCGCCGGGGGGTTCCGGGTCCAAGGGGAGCTGTTTTTT
CSAGGFRVQGELFF
>TRBV2|TRBJ2-3|-|-
TGTGCCAGCAGAGAGCTAGGGGATACGCAGTATTTT
CASRELGDTQYF
>TRBV6-4|TRBJ2-3|few|-
TGTGCCAGCAGTATAAGTGGACCGGGTACCACAGATACGCAGTATTTT
CASSISGPGTTDTQYF
>TRBV25-1|TRBJ2-1|-|TRBD2
TGTGCCAGCAGTGTCTTAGCGGGAACTCCTAATGAGCAGTTCTTC
CASSVLAGTPNEQFF
>TRBV4-3|TRBJ1-1|-|-
TGCGCCAGCAGCCGCAGACTGGACACTGAAGCTTTCTTT
CASSRRLDTEAFF
>TRBV18|TRBJ2-5|-|TRBD2
TGTGCCAGCTCACTAGCGGGACTAGCGTTGGAGACCCAGTACTTC
CASSLAGLALETQYF
>TRBV2|TRBJ2-3|few|TRBD1
TGTGCCAGCAGTGGGACAGGGGTGGATACGCAGTATTTT
CASSGTGVDTQYF
>TRBV14|TRBJ1-6|-|-
TGTGCCAGCAGCCAACTCTGGGATAATTCACCCCTCCACTTT
CASSQLWDNSPLHF
>TRBV12-3/TRBV12-4|TRBJ2-5|many|TRBD2
TGTGCCAGCAGTTTTGATTTGCGGGGGGACCAAGAGACCCAGTACTTC
CASSFDLRGDQETQYF
>TRBV18|TRBJ2-5|-|-
TGTGCCAGCTCACCGCCCCAGCAGGCTCAAGAGACCCAGTACTTC
CASSPPQQAQETQYF
>TRBV12-3/TRBV12-4|TRBJ1-1|few|TRBD1
TGTGCCAGCAGTTTGGGACAGCACACTGAAGCTTTCTTT
CASSLGQHTEAFF
>TRBV28|TRBJ2-5|-|-
TGTGCCAGCAGTAAGGAGCGGTGTGAGACCCAGTACTTC
CASSKERCETQYF
>TRBV18|TRBJ2-5|few|-
TGTGCCAGCTCACCAGGGACCGAGAAAGGGACCCAGTACTTC
CASSPGTEKGTQYF
>TRBV18|TRBJ1-4|-|-
TGTGCCAGCTCACGCGACAGACCCACAACTAATGAAAAACTGTTTTTT
CASSRDRPTTNEKLFF
>TRBV10-3|TRBJ1-1|-|-
TGTGCCATCAGGGAACAGGGCTGGAACACTGAAGCTTTCTTT
CAIREQGWNTEAFF
>TRBV5-1|TRBJ2-3|-|TRBD1
TGCGCCAACAGCCCCTCGGGGACAGCCACAGATACGCAGTATTTT
CANSPSGTATDTQYF
>TRBV11-2|TRBJ2-3|-|-
TGTGCCAGCAGCGCGGCACGTGTAGGGACGCAGTATTTT
CASSAARVGTQYF
>TRBV20-1|TRBJ2-3|few|-
TGCAGTGCTAGGGTAGGCGGGGCGAGCACAGATACGCAGTATTTT
CSARVGGASTDTQYF
>TRBV28|TRBJ1-2|-|-
TGTGCCAGCACCCCTCGCCCGGGGAGCGGCTATGGCTACACCTTC
CASTPRPGSGYGYTF
>TRBV4-1|TRBJ2-1|-|TRBD2
TGCGCCAGCAAAACGGTGCCAGCGGGAAACAATGAGCAGTTCTTC
CASKTVPAGNNEQFF
>TRBV5-1|TRBJ2-5|few|TRBD1
TGCGCCAGCGGGACAGGGGTTTCCGAGACCCAGTACTTC
CASGTGVSETQYF
>TRBV20-1|TRBJ2-1|-|TRBD2
TGCAGTGCCTGGACTAGCGGGAGTGCCTATGAGCAGTTCTTC
CSAWTSGSAYEQFF
>TRBV3-1|TRBJ2-5|many|-
TGTGCCAGCAGCCAAGCTCGGTCCAGCCAAGAGACCCAGTACTTC
CASSQARSSQETQYF
>TRBV6-1|TRBJ2-7|-|-
TGTGCCGGCAGCGAACACCCGGGACCCTACGAGCAGTACTTC
CAGSEHPGPYEQYF
>TRBV20-1|TRBJ2-3|-|TRBD1
TGCAGTGCTCTAGGACAGGATCCTAGCACAGATACGCAGTATTTT
CSALGQDPSTDTQYF
>TRBV21-1|TRBJ2-4|-|-
TGTGCCAGCAGCAAGAAACCGACAGGGGCCAAAAACATTCAGTACTTC
CASSKKPTGAKNIQYF
>TRBV7-2|TRBJ1-1|-|-
TGTGCCGGCAGCGCATATCGTATCGAAGCTTTCTTT
CAGSAYRIEAFF
>TRBV20-1|TRBJ2-4|-|-
TGCAGTGCCCAAAGAGGGCAGGCCCAAGGAAACATTCAGTACTTC
CSAQRGQAQGNIQYF
>TRBV24-1|TRBJ2-1|many|-
TGTGCCACCAGTGATGCTAGCCGGGGAGGTGAGCAGTTCTTC
CATSDASRGGEQFF
>TRBV12-3/TRBV12-4|TRBJ2-5|-|TRBD2
TGTGCCAGCAGTTTTTCCAGACTAGCGGGAGGGGAGACCCAGTACTTC
CASSFSRLAGGETQYF
>TRBV7-9|TRBJ2-1|-|-
TGTGCCAGCAGCTTACGAGGGGGAACTAAAAATGAGCAGTTCTTC
CASSLRGGTKNEQFF
>TRBV20-1|TRBJ2-1|few|-
TGCAGTGCTAGTCAGACGGATGAGCAGTTCTTC
CSASQTDEQFF
>TRBV20-1|TRBJ2-1|-|TRBD2
TGCAGTGCTAGAGTGAGCGGGGGGGCGGATGAGCAGTTCTTC
CSARVSGGADEQFF
>TRBV7-9|TRBJ2-5|-|TRBD1
TGTGCCAGCAGTGACAGGGGGCGTGGGGAAGAGACCCAGTACTTC
CASSDRGRGEETQYF
>TRBV7-9|TRBJ2-7|many|-
TGTGCCAGCAGCTTCTCCGGGACACCCTACGAGCAGTACTTC
CASSFSGTPYEQYF